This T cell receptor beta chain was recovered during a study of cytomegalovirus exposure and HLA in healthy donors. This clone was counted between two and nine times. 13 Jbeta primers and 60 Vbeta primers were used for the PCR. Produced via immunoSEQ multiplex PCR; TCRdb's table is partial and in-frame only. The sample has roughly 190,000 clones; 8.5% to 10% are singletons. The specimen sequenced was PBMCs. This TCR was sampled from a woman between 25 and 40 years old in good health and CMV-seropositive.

CDR3 in amino acids: CASSLFRSGRAADTQYF. CDR3 sequence (DNA): TGTGCCAGCAGCTTATTTAGAAGCGGGAGGGCAGCAGATACGCAGTATTTT. The V and J genes are TRBV11-2 and TRBJ2-3; 10 nucleotides agree with TRBD2. The CDR3 runs 17 residues. Germline V gives CDR1 SGHAT, CDR2 FQNNGV. The V and J ends lost 2 bases and 4 bases, in that order; junction bases with no gene match: 9.